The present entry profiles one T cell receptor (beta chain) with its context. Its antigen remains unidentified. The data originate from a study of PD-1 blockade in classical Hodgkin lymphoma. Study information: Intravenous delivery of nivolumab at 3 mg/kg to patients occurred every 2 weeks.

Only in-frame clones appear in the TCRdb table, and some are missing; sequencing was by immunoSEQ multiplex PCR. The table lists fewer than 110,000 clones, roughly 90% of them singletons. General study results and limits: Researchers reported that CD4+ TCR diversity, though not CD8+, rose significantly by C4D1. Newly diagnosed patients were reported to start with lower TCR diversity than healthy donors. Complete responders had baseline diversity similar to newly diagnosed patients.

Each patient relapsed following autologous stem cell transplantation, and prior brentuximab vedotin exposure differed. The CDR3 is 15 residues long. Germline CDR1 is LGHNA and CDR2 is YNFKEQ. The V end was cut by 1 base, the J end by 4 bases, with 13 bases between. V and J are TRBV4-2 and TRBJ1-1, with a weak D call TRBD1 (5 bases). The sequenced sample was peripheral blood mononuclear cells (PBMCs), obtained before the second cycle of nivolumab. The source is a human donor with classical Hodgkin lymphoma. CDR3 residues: CASSQVRGGSTEAFF. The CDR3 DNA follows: TGTGCCAGCAGCCAAGTTCGGGGCGGGAGCACTGAAGCTTTCTTT.